This T cell receptor beta chain was sequenced for a study of identical twins. With regard to this clonotype: What it binds is not known. One base away lies a much larger clone, so this may be a sequencing read error.

The CDR3 extends over 18 amino acids. V lost 3 bases to trimming and J lost 3 bases; unmatched junction nucleotides: 15. Germline CDR1 reads SQVTM; CDR2 reads ANQGSEA. TCRdb re-analysed the 5' RACE reads in MiXCR, keeping a single row per CDR3 protein. The sample lists some 1,600,000 distinct CDR3 sequences, under 35% occurring once. Study conclusions and caveats: Sequences that were out-of-frame, alpha and twin-shared displayed an excess of low generation probability.

The sequence was collected from a newborn girl in good health. This chain connects TRBV29-1 to TRBJ2-3; TRBD1 aligns across 10 bases. The material sequenced was cord blood. CDR3 nucleotide sequence: TGCAGCGTTGAGGTCCCGGGACAGGGGTGGATGCTTACAGATACGCAGTATTTT. Translation: CSVEVPGQGWMLTDTQYF.